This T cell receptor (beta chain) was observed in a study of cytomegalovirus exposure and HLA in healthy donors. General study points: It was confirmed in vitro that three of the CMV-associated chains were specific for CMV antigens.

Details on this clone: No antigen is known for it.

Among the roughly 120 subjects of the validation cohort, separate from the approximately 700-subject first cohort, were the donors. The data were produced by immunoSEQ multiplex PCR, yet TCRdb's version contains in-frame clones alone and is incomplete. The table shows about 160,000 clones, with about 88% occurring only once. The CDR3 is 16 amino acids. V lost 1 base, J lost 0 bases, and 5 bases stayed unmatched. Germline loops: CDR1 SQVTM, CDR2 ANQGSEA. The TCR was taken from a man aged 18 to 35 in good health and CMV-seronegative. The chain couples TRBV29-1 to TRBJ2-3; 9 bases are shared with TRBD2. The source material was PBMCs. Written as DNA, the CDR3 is TGCAGCGTTGAAGCCGTGACTAGCGGTAGCACAGATACGCAGTATTTT. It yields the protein CSVEAVTSGSTDTQYF.